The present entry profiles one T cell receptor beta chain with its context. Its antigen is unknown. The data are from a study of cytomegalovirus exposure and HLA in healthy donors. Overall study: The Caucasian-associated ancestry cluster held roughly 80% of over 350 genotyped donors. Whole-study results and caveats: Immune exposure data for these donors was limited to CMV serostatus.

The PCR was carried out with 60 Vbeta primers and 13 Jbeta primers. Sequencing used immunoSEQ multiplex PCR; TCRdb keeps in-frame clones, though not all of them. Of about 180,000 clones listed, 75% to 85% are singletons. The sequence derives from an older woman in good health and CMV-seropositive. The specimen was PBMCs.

This CDR3 is CASRRTSGSLSTDTQYF. The CDR3 DNA follows: TGCGCCAGCAGACGGACTAGCGGGAGTCTTAGCACAGATACGCAGTATTTT. The rearrangement uses TRBV5-1 and TRBJ2-3; 13 bases fit TRBD2. The CDR3 has 17 residues. J lost 0 bases, V lost 5 bases, and 6 bases had no gene match. Germline CDR1 is SGHRS and CDR2 is YFSETQ.